One and the same sample provided the 25 T cell receptor beta chains below, sequenced in a study of monozygotic twins with inflammatory bowel disease. TCRdb re-analyzed the 5' RACE reads; it lists each CDR3 protein once, without DNA. Its table records about 380,000 distinct CDR3 sequences. Sequencing used blood. The source is a human donor with ulcerative colitis or Crohn's disease, or a healthy co-twin of an affected twin (not recorded which).

This sequence joins TRBV6-5 and TRBJ1-4; the D call of TRBD1 rests on TCRdb alone, since no DNA is present to check it. Per germline, CDR1 MNHEY and CDR2 SVGAGI. This CDR3 comprises 13 residues. CDR3 protein: CASSYNRGTEPFF.

This sequence joins TRBV20-1 and TRBJ1-5; TCRdb's D call, TRBD1, is unchecked because there is no DNA. The CDR3 sequence is 17 residues long. Germline V gives CDR1 DFQATT, CDR2 SNEGSKA (reference sequence). CDR3 region: CSARPPPGAGPNQPQHF.

The genes are TRBV7-2 and TRBJ1-1; TCRdb outputs TRBD1, but without DNA this stays unchecked. Germline CDR1 is SGHTA and CDR2 is FQGNSA. This CDR3 comprises 13 residues. The CDR3 sequence: CASSTGMGTEAFF.

V gene TRBV5-1 combines with J gene TRBJ2-5; no DNA is available, so the TRBD1 call from TCRdb remains unchecked. CDR1 is SGHRS and CDR2 is YFSETQ in the germline V gene. This CDR3 is built from 17 residues. CDR3: CASSPRQDARLLETQYF.

The chain links TRBV15 to TRBJ1-5; TCRdb's D call, TRBD1, is unchecked because there is no DNA. CDR1 is LNHNV and CDR2 is YYDKDF in the germline V gene (reference sequence). The CDR3 runs 17 residues. This CDR3 is CATSRDRPAGSNQPQHF.

The chain recombines TRBV7-9 with TRBJ1-2. The CDR3 contains 15 residues. Germline loops: CDR1 SEHNR, CDR2 FQNEAQ (reference sequence). The CDR3 loop reads CASSLAPVVYYGYTF.

The chain employs TRBV19 and TRBJ2-3; TCRdb gives TRBD2 as the D gene, but with no DNA this cannot be confirmed. The germline V gene has CDR1 LNHDA and CDR2 SQIVND (reference sequence). The CDR3 totals 19 residues. CDR3 amino acids: CASSIQVETSGGPADTQYF.

The rearrangement links TRBV6-1 to TRBJ2-1; absent DNA, TCRdb's TRBD1 call cannot be checked. Germline-derived CDR1 and CDR2 are MNHNS and SASEGT. The CDR3 spans 15 residues. CDR3 loop: CASRRGTGNYNEQFF.

The chain joins TRBV5-1 to TRBJ2-7; with no DNA, the TCRdb D assignment of TRBD1 cannot be verified. This CDR3 has 14 residues. Germline assignment: CDR1 SGHRS and CDR2 YFSETQ. The CDR3 loop is CASSFPTTGDEQYF.

This sequence joins TRBV6-5 and TRBJ1-2. Germline assignment: CDR1 MNHEY and CDR2 SVGAGI. The CDR3 is 13 residues long. This chain's CDR3 is CASTKTANYGYTF.

This rearrangement joins TRBV11-1 to TRBJ1-2; TCRdb picks TRBD1, but there is no DNA to check that call. Germline V lookup: CDR1 SGHAT, CDR2 FQDESV (reference sequence). The CDR3 sequence is 14 residues long. The CDR3 spells CASSSPGRSRGYTF. The full variable domain, in which reference TRBV11-1 and TRBJ1-2 provide the parts outside the CDR3, is EAEVAQSPRYKITEKSQAVAFWCDPISGHATLYWYRQILGQGPELLVQFQDESVVDDSQLPKDRFSAERLKGVDSTLKIQPAELGDSAMYLCASSSPGRSRGYTFGSGTRLTVV.

The chain combines TRBV28 with TRBJ2-3; TCRdb's D call, TRBD2, is unchecked because there is no DNA. Germline V gene lookup returns CDR1 MDHEN and CDR2 SYDVKM. The length of the CDR3 is 15 residues. The CDR3 protein is CASSEAGGRTDTQYF.

The chain links TRBV20-1 to TRBJ1-1. CDR1 DFQATT and CDR2 SNEGSKA come from the germline V gene (reference sequence). The CDR3 has 12 amino acids. CDR3 protein: CSANGPGIEAFF.

The CDR3 loop is CASSSRQGAVIDTQYF. This chain connects TRBV11-2 to TRBJ2-3; checking the TCRdb D call of TRBD1 is not possible without DNA. CDR3 length: 16 residues. CDR1 is SGHAT, CDR2 FQNNGV, per germline.

V and J are TRBV6-5 and TRBJ1-6. Germline V gene sequence: CDR1 MNHEY, CDR2 SVGAGI. The CDR3 has 14 amino acids. This CDR3 reads CASSYEPRSSPLHF.

This rearrangement joins TRBV12-3 or TRBV12-4 to TRBJ2-7; as DNA is missing, the TRBD2 call by TCRdb cannot be tested. The CDR3 spans 14 residues. CDR3 protein: CASSTSGGANEQYF.

The chain carries TRBV20-1 and TRBJ1-2. Germline lookup yields CDR1 DFQATT and CDR2 SNEGSKA (reference sequence). There are 13 residues in the CDR3. CDR3: CSARVLDQEGYTF.

The chain employs TRBV28 and TRBJ1-1. This CDR3 has 13 residues. CDR1 MDHEN and CDR2 SYDVKM come from the germline V gene. CDR3 protein: CASSFRGPTEAFF. The full variable domain, rest sourced from reference TRBV28 and TRBJ1-1, is DVKVTQSSRYLVKRTGEKVFLECVQDMDHENMFWYRQDPGLGLRLIYFSYDVKMKEKGDIPEGYSVSREKKERFSLILESASTNQTSMYLCASSFRGPTEAFFGQGTRLTVV.

This chain links TRBV5-5 with TRBJ2-1; checking the TCRdb D call of TRBD1 is not possible without DNA. Per the germline V gene, CDR1 is SGHKS and CDR2 is YYEKEE (reference sequence). The CDR3 loop spans 15 amino acids. CDR3 loop: CASSLRQGNHNEQFF.

The chain recombines TRBV27 with TRBJ2-7. This CDR3 is built from 14 residues. Germline-derived CDR1 and CDR2 are MNHEY and SMNVEV (reference sequence). The CDR3 loop reads CASRYGQGYYEQYF.

This chain joins TRBV20-1 and TRBJ1-3; the D call from TCRdb, TRBD1, cannot be confirmed without DNA. This CDR3 comprises 15 residues. CDR1 DFQATT and CDR2 SNEGSKA come from the germline V gene (reference sequence). The CDR3 protein is CSARGDTKLGNTIYF.

The genes are TRBV5-1 and TRBJ1-2. CDR3 size: 14 residues. Per the germline V gene, CDR1 is SGHRS and CDR2 is YFSETQ. The chain's CDR3 is CASSPVQANYGYTF.

J is TRBJ1-5 and V is TRBV28; TCRdb names TRBD1, which stays unverified in the absence of DNA. The CDR3 totals 15 residues. Germline lookup yields CDR1 MDHEN and CDR2 SYDVKM. This chain's CDR3 is CASSLQGSPNQPQHF.

V gene TRBV12-3 or TRBV12-4 combines with J gene TRBJ2-3; lacking DNA, the TRBD2 call made by TCRdb goes unchecked. The CDR3 runs 17 residues. The CDR3 sequence is CASSLWGLAGAGDTQYF.

The chain joins TRBV11-1 to TRBJ2-5; TCRdb's assignment of TRBD1 cannot be checked, as there is no DNA. CDR3 length equals 15 residues. CDR1 is SGHAT and CDR2 is FQDESV in the germline V gene (reference sequence). CDR3: CASSPLRPRGETQYF. The whole variable domain, remainder taken from reference TRBV11-1 and TRBJ2-5, is EAEVAQSPRYKITEKSQAVAFWCDPISGHATLYWYRQILGQGPELLVQFQDESVVDDSQLPKDRFSAERLKGVDSTLKIQPAELGDSAMYLCASSPLRPRGETQYFGPGTRLLVL.